This T cell receptor beta chain was identified in a study of post-analysis software for immune sequencing data. The CDR3 length is 11 residues. Trimming took off 7 bases at V and 3 bases at J, with 6 bases between the two ends. Unique-molecular-identifier-tagged TCR beta cDNA libraries were used. TCRdb re-called the PCR reads through MiXCR, storing one row per CDR3 protein. The table lists 150,000 to 200,000 distinct CDR3 sequences, 35% to 40% of them singletons. Study outcomes and limitations: In patients, TRBV5-6, TRBV5-1 and TRBV20-1 belonged to roughly five TRBV segments found more frequently than in controls.

Concerning this clonotype: The antigen remains undetermined.

The clonotype originates from a girl aged 10 to 17 with multiple sclerosis. V is TRBV12-3 or TRBV12-4 and J is TRBJ2-5; D is unclear. Sample: blood, taken after autologous hematopoietic stem cell transplantation. CDR3 coding DNA: TGTGCCAGCAAAAAGGAAGAGACCCAGTACTTC. Its translation is CASKKEETQYF.